The 29 T cell receptor beta chains in this list originate from one sample, sequenced in a study of blood T cell repertoires in COVID-19. Sequenced by immunoSEQ multiplex PCR; TCRdb stores in-frame clones only, minus some. The sample includes around 97,000 clones, roughly 89% of them seen just once. Sequencing was performed on peripheral blood. Source of these receptors: a human donor in a cohort sampled during active COVID-19.

V gene TRBV7-2 combines with J gene TRBJ1-1, with 9 bases that match TRBD1. The germline gives CDR1 SGHTA, CDR2 FQGNSA. Trimming removed 5 bases from V and 1 base from J; junction bases left unmatched: 8. This CDR3 spans 16 amino acids. The CDR3: CASSDPGTGSNTEAFF. CDR3 bases: TGTGCCAGCAGCGACCCCGGGACAGGGTCGAACACTGAAGCTTTCTTT.

The sample holds one count of this clone. The CDR3 protein is CASSLGTGGSGQPQHF. In nucleotides, the CDR3 is TGTGCCAGCAGCTTAGGGACAGGGGGCTCGGGGCAGCCCCAGCATTTT. The chain uses TRBV7-9 and TRBJ1-5; 11 positions agree with TRBD1. In germline, CDR1 is SEHNR, CDR2 FQNEAQ (reference sequence). V was clipped by 1 base and J by 7 bases; unmatched bases: 6. CDR3 size: 16 residues.

The DNA for the CDR3 is TGCGCCAGCAGCCAACGCGGGGATCCTGGAAACACCATATATTTT. The encoded protein is CASSQRGDPGNTIYF. The J gene is TRBJ1-3, the V gene TRBV4-1; no reliable D call. V lost 2 bases and J lost 2, with 10 bases in between. CDR1 and CDR2 (germline): MGHRA, YSYEKL. The CDR3 totals 15 residues.

This clone was detected only once. The V call is TRBV29-1, the J call TRBJ1-1; 7 nucleotides align to TRBD1. The CDR3 consists of 12 residues. Germline V lookup: CDR1 SQVTM, CDR2 ANQGSEA. Trimming took 8 bases from V and 5 from J; bases not matched to a gene: 8. This chain's CDR3 is CSISTGRTEAFF. CDR3 DNA: TGCAGCATATCGACAGGGCGGACTGAAGCTTTCTTT.

This rearrangement joins TRBV5-6 to TRBJ2-1; TRBD1 aligns across 9 bases. The CDR3 runs to 15 residues. After removal of 4 bases from V and 2 bases from J, the junction contained 4 bases not matched to a gene. CDR1 is SGHDT, CDR2 YYEEEE, per germline. The CDR3 sequence: CASSPGQGTYNEQFF. DNA of the CDR3: TGTGCCAGCAGCCCGGGACAGGGAACCTACAATGAGCAGTTCTTC.

V usage is TRBV4-1 and J usage is TRBJ2-1; possibly TRBD2 for D (6 bases). The CDR3 contains 15 residues. V gave up 7 bases and J gave up 4 bases, with 17 bases separating them. Looked up from germline, CDR1 is MGHRA and CDR2 is YSYEKL. CDR3 loop: CASKILPGLYNEQFF. The DNA of the CDR3 is TGCGCCAGCAAAATACTCCCTGGACTATACAATGAGCAGTTCTTC.

V gene TRBV11-2 combines with J gene TRBJ2-3; D may be TRBD2 (5 bases). CDR1 is SGHAT and CDR2 is FQNNGV in the germline V gene. CDR3 length: 15 residues. V was pared by 5 bases and J by 4 bases, with 16 bases between. The CDR3 DNA is TGTGCCAGCAGCCCGGACTCCTCAAACCCAGATACGCAGTATTTT. Translated: CASSPDSSNPDTQYF.

The chain carries TRBV7-2 and TRBJ2-1, with TRBD2 matching over 9 bases. The trim removed 5 bases at V and 5 bases at J, leaving 7 bases unmatched. This CDR3 spans 15 amino acids. CDR1 and CDR2 (germline): SGHTA, FQGNSA. The DNA of the CDR3 is TGTGCCAGCAGCCTAGAAGGGACTAGCAACAATGAGCAGTTCTTC. Translating it yields CASSLEGTSNNEQFF.

The DNA for the CDR3 is TGCGCCAGCAGCCAACCCCTGACAGGGTCTGGCTATGGCTACACCTTC. Amino acid sequence: CASSQPLTGSGYGYTF. The chain is built from TRBV4-1 and TRBJ1-2; 7 bases agree with TRBD1. This CDR3 is built from 16 residues. Germline V gene lookup returns CDR1 MGHRA and CDR2 YSYEKL. V dropped 2 bases and J dropped 4; count of bases not matched to a gene: 10.

The chain recombines TRBV24-1 with TRBJ1-3, with a tentative D call TRBD1 (5 bases). The CDR3 length is 12 residues. V lost 1 base and J 15 bases, leaving 12 bases between the germline ends. Germline loops: CDR1 KGHDR, CDR2 SFDVKD. CDR3 sequence: CATSDFSGGTYF. In DNA, the CDR3 is TGTGCCACCAGTGATTTCAGCGGGGGTACATATTTT.

This clone was seen more than once but under ten times. The chain recombines TRBV27 with TRBJ2-3; 9 bases map to TRBD1. Germline trimming cut 5 bases from V and 1 base from J; bases unmatched to any gene: 7. The CDR3 consists of 16 residues. Per the germline V gene, CDR1 is MNHEY and CDR2 is SMNVEV (reference sequence). CDR3 amino acids: CASSIQGASGTDTQYF. CDR3 nucleotides: TGTGCCAGCAGTATACAGGGGGCGTCGGGCACAGATACGCAGTATTTT.

CDR3 region: CASSQDIMRDRVETQYF. The CDR3 coding sequence is TGTGCCAGCAGCCAAGATATTATGCGGGACAGGGTAGAGACCCAGTACTTC. The J gene is TRBJ2-5, the V gene TRBV14; 9 nucleotides align to TRBD1. CDR3 length: 17 amino acids. V shed 0 bases, J shed 4 bases, and the junction held 9 bases outside the gene matches. Germline lookup yields CDR1 SGHDN and CDR2 FVKESK.

The gene calls are TRBV5-1 and TRBJ1-1; the match to TRBD1 covers 9 bases. CDR1 and CDR2 from the germline V gene are SGHRS and YFSETQ. Unmatched junction bases numbered 6, after V lost 5 bases and J lost 4 bases. The CDR3 loop spans 14 amino acids. The CDR3 nucleotides are TGCGCCAGCAGTCCGAACAGGGGGCCCACTGAAGCTTTCTTT. It yields the protein CASSPNRGPTEAFF.

V gene TRBV6-2 or TRBV6-3 combines with J gene TRBJ1-3, with 7 bases lining up with TRBD1. CDR3 size: 16 residues. The germline V gene has CDR1 MNHEY and CDR2 SVGEGT. The junction had 9 bases not matched to a gene; V was cut back by 5 bases and J by 2 bases. The CDR3 sequence is CASSPPDRETGNTIYF. In DNA form, the CDR3 reads TGTGCCAGCAGTCCGCCTGACAGGGAAACTGGAAACACCATATATTTT.

V usage is TRBV7-3 and J usage is TRBJ2-5; 11 bases map to TRBD2. CDR3 length: 15 amino acids. After removal of 5 bases from V and 2 bases from J, the junction contained 4 bases not matched to a gene. Germline values: CDR1 SGHTA, CDR2 FQGTGA. The CDR3 region has the DNA TGTGCCAGCAGCCCGACTAGCGGGAAACAAGAGACCCAGTACTTC. This sequence encodes CASSPTSGKQETQYF.

The chain combines TRBV28 with TRBJ1-6; D is possibly TRBD1 (6 bases). V was trimmed by 7 bases and J by 5 bases, leaving 15 bases between them. This CDR3 has 15 residues. The V gene's germline CDR1 is MDHEN and CDR2 SYDVKM. The CDR3 loop reads CASNDSGTNNSPLHF. The CDR3 DNA is TGTGCCAGCAACGACTCCGGGACAAATAATTCACCCCTCCACTTT.

This clone was seen a single time. The genes are TRBV6-1 and TRBJ1-2; D is unresolved. The CDR3 is made up of 15 amino acids. Trimming took off 1 base at V and 2 bases at J, with 11 bases between the two ends. Looked up from germline, CDR1 is MNHNS and CDR2 is SASEGT. The CDR3 DNA is TGTGCCAGCAGTGAAGGGCTAGGTAGAAACTATGGCTACACCTTC. This sequence encodes CASSEGLGRNYGYTF.

This chain joins TRBV6-2 or TRBV6-3 and TRBJ1-1; 12 bases are shared with TRBD1. The CDR3 runs 20 residues. Unmatched junction bases numbered 13, after V lost 2 bases and J lost 0 bases. The germline V gene encodes CDR1 MNHEY and CDR2 SVGEGT. The CDR3 region is CASSYRDRGRGEIMNTEAFF. CDR3 sequence (DNA): TGTGCCAGCAGTTACCGGGACAGGGGGCGCGGGGAAATTATGAACACTGAAGCTTTCTTT.

The rearrangement links TRBV3-1 (or the pseudogene TRBV3-2) to TRBJ2-1, with a tentative D call TRBD2 (6 bases). V lost 5 bases to trimming and J lost 1 base, with 12 bases between them. The length of the CDR3 is 15 residues. The germline gives CDR1 LGHDT, CDR2 YNNKEL (reference sequence). The CDR3 DNA reads as TGTGCCAGCAGCACCCCGGGGGTGTCCTACAATGAGCAGTTCTTC. Residues: CASSTPGVSYNEQFF.

V usage is TRBV5-4 and J usage is TRBJ2-3; TRBD2 matches 11 bases. Germline-derived CDR1 and CDR2 are SGHNT and YYREEE (reference sequence). The CDR3 runs to 19 residues. The J segment lost 0 bases and the V segment lost 4 bases, leaving 13 bases of the junction unmatched. The CDR3 reads CASSLKLGLAALSTDTQYF. CDR3 coding DNA: TGTGCCAGCAGCCTTAAATTGGGACTAGCGGCCCTTAGCACAGATACGCAGTATTTT.

The chain has TRBV4-3 and TRBJ1-4; D perhaps matches TRBD1 (6 bases). CDR3 size: 15 residues. The V gene's germline CDR1 is LGHNA and CDR2 YSLEER. V dropped 4 bases and J dropped 6 bases, with 15 bases sitting between them. This CDR3 is CASSPYREGDEKLFF. CDR3 nucleotide sequence: TGCGCCAGCAGCCCCTACAGGGAGGGGGATGAAAAACTGTTTTTT.

The V gene is TRBV30, the J gene TRBJ1-2; D may be TRBD1 (5 bases). This CDR3 region has 12 residues. V was shortened by 0 bases and J by 11 bases, with 13 bases between the two germline ends. Germline assignment: CDR1 GTSNPN and CDR2 SVGIG (reference sequence). The CDR3, as DNA: TGTGCCTGGAGTGTACGGGGGGGAAGGTACACCTTC. Translated, it gives CAWSVRGGRYTF.

This chain uses TRBV15 with TRBJ2-7; 7 bases agree with TRBD1. Germline V gene lookup returns CDR1 LNHNV and CDR2 YYDKDF (reference sequence). This CDR3 is 14 amino acids long. The V and J ends lost 1 base and 6 bases, in that order; junction bases with no gene match: 6. The chain's CDR3 is CATSRAQGSREQYF. The CDR3 nucleotides are TGTGCCACCAGCAGAGCACAGGGGTCCCGCGAGCAGTACTTC. Together with reference TRBV15 and TRBJ2-7, the CDR3 gives the full variable domain: DAMVIQNPRYQVTQFGKPVTLSCSQTLNHNVMYWYQQKSSQAPKLLFHYYDKDFNNEADTPDNFQSRRPNTSFCFLDIRSPGLGDTAMYLCATSRAQGSREQYFGPGTRLTVT.

The gene calls are TRBV2 and TRBJ2-1, with 8 bases aligning to TRBD1. V lost 7 bases and J lost 4; bases outside the gene matches: 6. Germline V lookup: CDR1 SNHLY, CDR2 FYNNEI. This CDR3 spans 14 amino acids. CDR3 nucleotides: TGTGCCAGCACCAAGGACAGGGCTTACAATGAGCAGTTCTTC. It codes for CASTKDRAYNEQFF. The whole variable domain, filled in from reference TRBV2 and TRBJ2-1, reads EPEVTQTPSHQVTQMGQEVILRCVPISNHLYFYWYRQILGQKVEFLVSFYNNEISEKSEIFDDQFSVERPDGSNFTLKIRSTKLEDSAMYFCASTKDRAYNEQFFGPGTRLTVL.

The chain has TRBV24-1 and TRBJ2-2; 12 nucleotides line up with TRBD2. CDR1 and CDR2 from the germline V gene are KGHDR and SFDVKD. The CDR3 totals 16 residues. V trimming: 5 bases; J trimming: 4 bases; junction bases outside the gene matches: 4. CDR3 coding DNA: TGTGCCACCAGTGCAGGACTAGCGGGATCCACCGGGGAGCTGTTTTTT. It encodes CATSAGLAGSTGELFF.

The J gene is TRBJ2-1, the V gene TRBV15; weak D call: TRBD2 (5 bases). Germline V gene lookup returns CDR1 LNHNV and CDR2 YYDKDF (reference sequence). Trimming shortened V by 3 bases and J by 8 bases, and 20 bases separated the two germline ends. The length of the CDR3 is 16 residues. This CDR3 is CATSRPGSPKGDEQFF. CDR3 DNA sequence: TGTGCCACCAGCAGGCCGGGGAGCCCCAAGGGAGATGAGCAGTTCTTC.

The chain carries TRBV5-6 and TRBJ2-1; 9 bases match TRBD2. CDR1 and CDR2 (germline): SGHDT, YYEEEE. The CDR3 covers 17 residues. Trimming cost V 0 bases and J 2 bases; bases outside gene matches: 6. In DNA form, the CDR3 reads TGTGCCAGCAGCTTGGGGCGGGGGGGCCCCACCTACAATGAGCAGTTCTTC. Amino acids: CASSLGRGGPTYNEQFF.

The chain employs TRBV12-5 and TRBJ2-7; TRBD2 aligns across 8 bases. The trim removed 9 bases at V and 6 bases at J, leaving 16 bases unmatched. This CDR3 is built from 15 residues. Germline CDR1 reads LGHNT; CDR2 reads FRNRAP. The CDR3 reads CASARGAGEIREQYF. Here the CDR3 DNA reads TGTGCTAGCGCACGGGGAGCGGGAGAGATCCGCGAGCAGTACTTC.

This clone was recorded once. The chain is built from TRBV5-1 and TRBJ2-1; the match to TRBD2 covers 10 bases. CDR3 length: 15 amino acids. The ends lost 0 bases at V and 7 bases at J; junction bases unmatched: 4. The germline CDR1 and CDR2 sequences are SGHRS and YFSETQ. In nucleotides, the CDR3 is TGCGCCAGCAGCTTGGATAGCGGGAGGTTGAATGAGCAGTTCTTC. Amino acids: CASSLDSGRLNEQFF.